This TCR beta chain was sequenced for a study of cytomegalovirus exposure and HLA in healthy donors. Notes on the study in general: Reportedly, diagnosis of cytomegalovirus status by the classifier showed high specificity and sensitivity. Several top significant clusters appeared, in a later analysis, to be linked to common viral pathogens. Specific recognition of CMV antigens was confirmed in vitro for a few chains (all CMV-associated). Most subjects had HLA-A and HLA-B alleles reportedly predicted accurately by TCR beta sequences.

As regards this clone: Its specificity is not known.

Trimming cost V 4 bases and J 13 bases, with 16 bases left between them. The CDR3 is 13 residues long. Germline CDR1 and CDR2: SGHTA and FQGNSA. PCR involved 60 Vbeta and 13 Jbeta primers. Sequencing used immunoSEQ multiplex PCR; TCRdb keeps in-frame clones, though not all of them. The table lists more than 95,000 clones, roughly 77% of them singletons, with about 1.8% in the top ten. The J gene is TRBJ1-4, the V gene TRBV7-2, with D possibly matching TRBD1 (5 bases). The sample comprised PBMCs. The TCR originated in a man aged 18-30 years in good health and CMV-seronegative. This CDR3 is CASSSNSGYALFF. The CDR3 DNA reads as TGTGCCAGCAGCTCAAATTCAGGGTATGCACTGTTTTTT.